This T cell receptor (beta chain) was captured in a study of CD8 T cells in ankylosing spondylitis. Findings and caveats of the study: Within ankylosing spondylitis blood, a TCR beta motif made up of roughly eight highly homologous variants appeared to be characteristic. Clones linked to the disease showed a CD8+ phenotype. They occurred at relatively low frequencies in peripheral blood.

The CDR3 loop spans 15 amino acids. The germline gives CDR1 MGHDK, CDR2 SYGVNS. V gave up 0 bases and J gave up 3 bases, with 12 bases separating them. This clonotype was counted only a few times. What it binds is unknown. TCRdb used MiXCR to reprocess the 5' RACE reads, holding one entry per CDR3 protein. The table records approximately 400,000 distinct CDR3 sequences, 25% to 30% of them present only once. Material for sequencing was blood, either unsorted or a sorted T cell fraction (not recorded which). V is TRBV25-1 and J is TRBJ2-7; no firm D call. The clonotype comes from a male donor with ankylosing spondylitis. CDR3 coding DNA: TGTGCCAGCAGTGAATACCCCACGGACGGCTACGAGCAGTACTTC. Its translation: CASSEYPTDGYEQYF.